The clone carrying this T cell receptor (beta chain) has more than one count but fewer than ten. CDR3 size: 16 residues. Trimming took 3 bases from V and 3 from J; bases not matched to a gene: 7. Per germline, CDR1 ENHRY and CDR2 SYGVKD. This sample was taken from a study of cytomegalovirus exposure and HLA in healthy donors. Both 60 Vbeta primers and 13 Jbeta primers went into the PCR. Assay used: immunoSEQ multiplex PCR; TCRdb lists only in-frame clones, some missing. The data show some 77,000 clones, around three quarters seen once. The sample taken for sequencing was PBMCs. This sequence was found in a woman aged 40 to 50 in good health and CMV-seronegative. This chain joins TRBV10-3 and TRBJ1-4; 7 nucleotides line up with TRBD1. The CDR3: CAISEQGKSANEKLFF. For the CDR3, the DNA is TGTGCCATCAGTGAACAGGGGAAGAGTGCTAATGAAAAACTGTTTTTT.